This T cell receptor (beta chain) appears in the sequencing data of a study of vaccination effects on CD4 cells after COVID-19 (dated by TCRdb to the early 2020s). In the study overall: Two doses of either the BNT162b2 or the mRNA-1273 mRNA SARS-CoV-2 vaccine were administered to participants. Pre-vaccine samples were collected from two convalescent patients 16 days and one week before the first dose, corresponding to 142 and 148 days after COVID-19 diagnosis. In both COVID-19 convalescent patients and infection-naive vaccine recipients, the study compared SARS-CoV-2 spike-specific CD4+ TCR repertoires from before mRNA vaccination with those from after it. A total of 10 COVID-19 convalescent patients and a handful of SARS-CoV-2-naive healthy vaccine recipients were included in the full study. Cultures from other donors in the study were sequenced using the Oncomine TCR Beta short-read assay on an Illumina iSeq 100. Points the paper makes about the study in general: For convalescent patients, new clones induced by the vaccine made up most of the post-vaccine spike-reactive repertoire, and these new clones were largely distinct from the clones induced by infection. The study was limited by a small number of convalescent patients and lacked early post-infection timepoints. At late post-vaccination timepoints, both infection-induced and vaccine-induced clones showed marked clonal contraction, consistent with waning T cell responses.

V was cut back by 1 base and J by 3 bases, leaving a gap of 19 bases between them. The germline V gene supplies CDR1 SGHDN and CDR2 FVKESK. Taken from cysteine to phenylalanine, the CDR3 has 18 residues. Left in the record is the CDR3 DNA by itself, 54 bases read in frame from the first base. In the ViraFEST assay, PBMC were stimulated with viral peptide pools, and TCR sequencing was then used to find antigen-specific CD4+ T cell clonotypes based on their expansion. After 10 days of culture, CD4+ T cells were isolated with the EasySep CD4+ T cell isolation kit. PCR-confirmed SARS-CoV-2 infection had occurred in convalescent patients between March and December 2020, before the Alpha, Beta and Delta variants emerged in the United States. Roughly 2 million PBMC per well were cultured in IMDM with 5% human AB serum, 10 IU/ml IL-2 and gentamicin, plus 10 ug/ml peptides. An HIV-1 Nef peptide pool was used as the negative control culture condition. On days 3 and 7, half of the culture medium was replaced with fresh IL-2-containing medium. Unless noted otherwise, every peptide stimulation condition was grown in triplicate wells. PBMC were separated from whole blood using Ficoll-Paque Plus gradient centrifugation and were then either cryopreserved at -140C or used fresh. Genomic DNA was extracted from cultured CD4+ T cells with the QIAamp micro DNA kit.

Library preparation employed the immunoSEQ multiplex PCR assay. DNA from the cultured and isolated CD4+ T cells underwent TCR beta CDR3 sequencing. On the authors' methods: The analysis removed non-productive TCR sequences, trimmed reads to the CDR3 region, and retained only CDR3s that were 7 or more amino acids long. The MANAFEST web app was used to pick out antigen-specific clonotypes by comparing their expansion in peptide wells with that in reference cultures. To count as positive, a clone had to show expansion at FDR<0.05 compared with the reference and with all other wells, an odds ratio above 5, and a frequency above 0.1% in two replicate wells. Clonotypes significantly expanded in SARS-CoV-2 spike wells and in at least one common cold coronavirus spike condition were defined as cross-reactive. Levenshtein distance calculated with the stringdist R package was used to assess CDR3 similarity, and unrooted trees were constructed with ape in R 3.6.1. Entries here come from immuneACCESS through TCRdb and include only in-frame sequences with V and J called. Some clones fail to appear in such tables; in the studies checked, an unresolved V gene covers under half of the shortfall, and the cause of the remainder is unknown. The V and J calls and the clone size are those of that table, but D and trimming were determined from the DNA. The sample table records 63,000 or so clones; around 70% of these occur just once. The ten largest clones capture 5% of the sample.

Comment on this clone: It lacks a known antigen. No base qualities exist here, and no much larger clone lies one base off it.

The chain uses TRBV14 and TRBJ1-5; the D gene is not confidently resolved. This clonotype was obtained from a human donor who had a prior SARS-CoV-2 infection. The sequencing here drew on CD4+ T cells from PBMCs cultured with HIV peptides, taken before COVID-19 vaccination. The cell subset or site label, as the study defines it: HIV-1 Nef peptide pool negative control/reference culture. The CDR3 protein sequence reads: CASSQADHTRRDNQPQHF. The sequenced DNA: TGTGCCAGCAGCCAAGCCGACCATACCCGTCGGGACAATCAGCCCCAGCATTTT.